This TCR beta chain originates from a study of blood T cell repertoires in COVID-19 (dated by TCRdb to 2018 to 2021). Describing the broader study: Collaborator samples came from the United States, Italy and Spain and covered acute and convalescent phases of COVID-19. The prospective study material was composed of cDNA or gDNA derived from T cells, B-cell-depleted T cells, or PBMCs. The samples were drawn from the first 160 participants of the ongoing ImmuneRACE study and from 1,254 subjects provided by 6 global collaborators. Subjects who had been exposed to COVID-19, were actively infected with it, or had recovered from it provided the deeply sampled blood TCRbeta repertoires that made up the dataset. The repertoires were made available in a free public database intended to serve as a resource for research on the immune response to SARS-CoV-2. The sample metadata nearly always contained a de-identified subject ID, COVID-19 status, age in years and sex. HLA class I and class II types, where available, came from metadata supplied by the sample provider rather than from assay-based typing. The investigation overall reported the following: The amount of clinical and demographic metadata varied by source and participant and was provided uncurated.

Each collaborating institution followed its own protocols to collect whole blood in K2EDTA tubes. For TCRbeta analysis, collaborators shipped samples as frozen whole blood, isolated PBMCs, or DNA extracted from either of those sample types. For this clone: The antigen this receptor binds is unknown. Per-base qualities were not stored, and no clone one base away is much larger.

The immunoSEQ Assay, a bias-controlled multiplex PCR, was used to amplify TCRbeta CDR3 regions from genomic DNA. The published analysis was carried out like this. The number of nucleated cells in each sample was estimated from the amplification of reference gene primers within the assay. To quantify the absolute abundance of each unique TCRbeta CDR3 rearrangement, sequence reads were collapsed and filtered. For each sample, productive Simpson clonality was calculated as the square root of Simpson's diversity index across productive rearrangements. Entries here come from immuneACCESS through TCRdb and include only in-frame sequences with V and J called. Some clones fail to appear in such tables; in the studies checked, an unresolved V gene covers under half of the shortfall, and the cause of the remainder is unknown. The V and J calls and the clone size are those of that table, but D and trimming were determined from the DNA. For this sample there are about 190,000 clones; less than 90% appear just once. The leading ten clones occupy under 7.5% of the sample.

The TCR sequence derives from a woman aged 35 to 49 with acute or convalescent COVID-19. The sequencing sample was made of peripheral blood.

The bases read TGTGCCAGCAGTAAAACCGGGACAGGGGGCTCCTCCTATGGCTACACCTTC. This is translated as CASSKTGTGGSSYGYTF. The chain couples TRBV6-4 to TRBJ1-2; 12 of the junction bases match TRBD1. Trimming accounts for 5 bases at V and 4 bases at J, while the number of junction bases matched to no gene is 11. Including cysteine and phenylalanine, the CDR3 has 17 amino acids. This entry keeps only the CDR3 DNA: 51 bases, framed from base 1. As encoded in the germline V gene, CDR1 is MRHNA while CDR2 is SNTAGT.